This paragraph reports one TCR beta chain. TCRdb processed the RT-PCR reads anew with MiXCR; each CDR3 protein has one entry. The sample has more than 550,000 distinct CDR3 sequences, 12% to 15% seen once. Trimming took 7 bases from V and 1 from J; bases not matched to a gene: 7. Germline CDR1 is SEHNR and CDR2 is FQNEAQ (reference sequence). The CDR3 covers 14 residues. Specimen: memory CD4+ T cells from blood. The TCR originated in a female donor in good health, serving as a healthy control. This chain joins TRBV7-9 and TRBJ2-7; TRBD1 matches 7 bases. The CDR3 DNA reads as TGTGCCAGCACCTACACAGGGGCTTCCTACGAGCAGTACTTC. Translating gives CASTYTGASYEQYF. Full variable domain (remainder filled in from reference TRBV7-9 and TRBJ2-7): DTGVSQNPRHKITKRGQNVTFRCDPISEHNRLYWYRQTLGQGPEFLTYFQNEAQLEKSRLLSDRFSAERPKGSFSTLEIQRTEQGDSAMYLCASTYTGASYEQYFGPGTRLTVT.